This T cell receptor (beta chain) was recovered during a study of T cells in Graves' hyperthyroidism and ophthalmopathy. This clonotype was counted only a few times. Trimming cost V 1 base and J 0 bases; bases outside gene matches: 5. CDR3 size: 17 residues. Germline CDR1 and CDR2: DFQATT and SNEGSKA (reference sequence). RNA transcripts served as the template for amplifying TCR beta CDR3 regions. The HTBI primer set drove a first-round RT-PCR of the TCR CDR3. TCRdb redid the calling of the multiplex PCR reads with MiXCR, one entry per CDR3 protein. In the table there are hundreds of thousands of distinct CDR3 sequences, approximately 14% of which are singletons.

The source is a man aged 18 to 29 with Graves' ophthalmopathy. The rearrangement joins TRBV20-1 to TRBJ1-4; TRBD1 matches 10 bases. The sequencing input was blood. Here the CDR3 reads CSARGETGGSTNEKLFF. In DNA form, the CDR3 reads TGCAGTGCTAGAGGAGAGACAGGGGGCTCAACTAATGAAAAACTGTTTTTT.